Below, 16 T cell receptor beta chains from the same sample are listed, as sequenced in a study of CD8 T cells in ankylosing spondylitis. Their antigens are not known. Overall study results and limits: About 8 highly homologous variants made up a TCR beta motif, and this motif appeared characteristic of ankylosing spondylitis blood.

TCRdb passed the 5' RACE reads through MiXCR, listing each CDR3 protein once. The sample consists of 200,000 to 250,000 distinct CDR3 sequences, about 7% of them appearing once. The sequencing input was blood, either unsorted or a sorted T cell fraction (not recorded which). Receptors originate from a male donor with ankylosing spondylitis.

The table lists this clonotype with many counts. The CDR3 loop reads CASSSPGQGLYEQYF. CDR3 DNA: TGTGCCAGCAGTTCTCCGGGACAGGGACTCTACGAGCAGTACTTC. This chain uses TRBV27 with TRBJ2-7; 9 bases align to TRBD1. The length of the CDR3 is 15 residues. Germline lookup yields CDR1 MNHEY and CDR2 SMNVEV (reference sequence). V shed 4 bases, J shed 3 bases, and the junction held 7 bases outside the gene matches.

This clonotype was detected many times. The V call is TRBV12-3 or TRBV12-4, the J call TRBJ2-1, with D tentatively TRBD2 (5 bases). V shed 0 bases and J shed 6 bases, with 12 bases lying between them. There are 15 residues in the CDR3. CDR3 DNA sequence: TGTGCCAGCAGTTTAGCAGTACTAGTCCCCAATGAGCAGTTCTTC. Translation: CASSLAVLVPNEQFF.

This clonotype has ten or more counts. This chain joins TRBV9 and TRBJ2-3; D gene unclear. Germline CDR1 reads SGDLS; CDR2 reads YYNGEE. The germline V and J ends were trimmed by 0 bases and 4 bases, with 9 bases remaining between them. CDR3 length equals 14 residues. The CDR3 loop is CASSVGRRPDTQYF. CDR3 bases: TGTGCCAGCAGCGTAGGGCGGCGGCCAGATACGCAGTATTTT.

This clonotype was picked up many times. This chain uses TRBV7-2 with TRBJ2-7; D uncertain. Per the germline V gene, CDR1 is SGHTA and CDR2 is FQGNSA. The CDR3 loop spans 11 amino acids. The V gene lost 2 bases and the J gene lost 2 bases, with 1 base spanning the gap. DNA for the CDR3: TGTGCCAGCAGCTTAACCTACGAGCAGTACTTC. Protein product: CASSLTYEQYF. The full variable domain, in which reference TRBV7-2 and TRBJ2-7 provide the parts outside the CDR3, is GAGVSQSPSNKVTEKGKDVELRCDPISGHTALYWYRQSLGQGLEFLIYFQGNSAPDKSGLPSDRFSAERTGGSVSTLTIQRTQQEDSAVYLCASSLTYEQYFGPGTRLTVT.

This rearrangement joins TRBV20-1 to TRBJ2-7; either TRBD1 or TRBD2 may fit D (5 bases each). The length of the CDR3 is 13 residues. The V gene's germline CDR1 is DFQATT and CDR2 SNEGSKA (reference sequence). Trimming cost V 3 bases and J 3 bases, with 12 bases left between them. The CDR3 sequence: CSARGRSFYEQYF. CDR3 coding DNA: TGCAGTGCTAGGGGACGGAGTTTCTACGAGCAGTACTTC.

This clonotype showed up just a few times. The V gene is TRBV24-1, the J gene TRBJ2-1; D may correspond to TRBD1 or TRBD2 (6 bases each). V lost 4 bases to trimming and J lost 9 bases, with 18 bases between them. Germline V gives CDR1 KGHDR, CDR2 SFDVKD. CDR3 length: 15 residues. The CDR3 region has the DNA TGTGCCACCAGTGAAGGCTCGAGGGGGGTAATTGAGCAGTTCTTC. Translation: CATSEGSRGVIEQFF.

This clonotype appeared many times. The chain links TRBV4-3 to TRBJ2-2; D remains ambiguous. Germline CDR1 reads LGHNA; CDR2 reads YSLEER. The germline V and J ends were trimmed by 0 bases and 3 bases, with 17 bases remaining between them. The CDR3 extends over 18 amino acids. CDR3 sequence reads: CASSQDWIRSVDTGELFF. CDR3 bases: TGCGCCAGCAGCCAAGATTGGATTAGGTCTGTGGACACCGGGGAGCTGTTTTTT.

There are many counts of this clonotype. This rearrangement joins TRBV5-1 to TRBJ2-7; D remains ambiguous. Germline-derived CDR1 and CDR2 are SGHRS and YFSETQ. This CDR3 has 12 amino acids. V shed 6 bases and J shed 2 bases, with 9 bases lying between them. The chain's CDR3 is CASTDITYEQYF. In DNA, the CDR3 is TGCGCCAGCACCGACATTACCTACGAGCAGTACTTC.

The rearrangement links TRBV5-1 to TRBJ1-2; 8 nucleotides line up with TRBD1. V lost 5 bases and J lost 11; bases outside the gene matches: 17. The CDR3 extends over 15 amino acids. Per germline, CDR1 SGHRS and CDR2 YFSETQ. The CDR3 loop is CASRGFRQGAPRYTF. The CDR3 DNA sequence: TGCGCCAGCAGAGGTTTCCGCCAGGGGGCTCCGAGGTACACCTTC. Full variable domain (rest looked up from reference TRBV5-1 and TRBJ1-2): KAGVTQTPRYLIKTRGQQVTLSCSPISGHRSVSWYQQTPGQGLQFLFEYFSETQRNKGNFPGRFSGRQFSNSRSEMNVSTLELGDSALYLCASRGFRQGAPRYTFGSGTRLTVV.

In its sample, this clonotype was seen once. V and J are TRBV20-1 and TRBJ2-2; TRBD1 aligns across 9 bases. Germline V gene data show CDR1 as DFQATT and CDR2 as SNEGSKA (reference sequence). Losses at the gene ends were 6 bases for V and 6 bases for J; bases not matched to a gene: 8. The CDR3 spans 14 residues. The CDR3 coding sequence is TGCAGTGCCGACCGGGACAGGGTCTCCGGGGAGCTGTTTTTT. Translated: CSADRDRVSGELFF.

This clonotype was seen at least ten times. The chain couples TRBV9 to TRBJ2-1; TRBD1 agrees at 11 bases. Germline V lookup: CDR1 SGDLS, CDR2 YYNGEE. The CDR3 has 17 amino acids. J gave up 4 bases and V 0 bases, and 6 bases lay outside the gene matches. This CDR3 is CASSVVEDRGRYNEQFF. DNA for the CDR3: TGTGCCAGCAGCGTAGTTGAGGACAGGGGGCGTTACAATGAGCAGTTCTTC.

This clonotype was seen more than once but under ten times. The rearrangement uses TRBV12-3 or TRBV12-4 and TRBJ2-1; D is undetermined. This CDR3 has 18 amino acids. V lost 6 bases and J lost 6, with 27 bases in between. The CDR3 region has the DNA TGTGCCAGCAGCCCTCAGGTACCGGGCGGACCTGAGCGCAATGAGCAGTTCTTC. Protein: CASSPQVPGGPERNEQFF.

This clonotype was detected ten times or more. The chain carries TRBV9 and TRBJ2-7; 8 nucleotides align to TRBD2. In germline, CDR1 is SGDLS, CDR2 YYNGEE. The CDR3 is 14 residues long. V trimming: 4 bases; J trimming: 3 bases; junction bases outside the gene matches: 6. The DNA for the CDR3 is TGTGCCAGCAGCAAAGGACTAGCAGTCTACGAGCAGTACTTC. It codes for CASSKGLAVYEQYF.

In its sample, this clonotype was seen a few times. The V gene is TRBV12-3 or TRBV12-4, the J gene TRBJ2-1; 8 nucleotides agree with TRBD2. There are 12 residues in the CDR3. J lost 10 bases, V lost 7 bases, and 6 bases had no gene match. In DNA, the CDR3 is TGTGCCAGCAACAGCGGGAGTGACGAGCAGTTCTTC. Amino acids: CASNSGSDEQFF.

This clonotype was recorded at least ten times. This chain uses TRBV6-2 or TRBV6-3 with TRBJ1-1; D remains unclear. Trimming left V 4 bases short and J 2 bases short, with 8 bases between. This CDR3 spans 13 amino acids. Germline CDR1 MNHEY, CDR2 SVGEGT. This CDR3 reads CASSFRPNTEAFF. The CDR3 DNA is TGTGCCAGCAGTTTCCGACCCAACACTGAAGCTTTCTTT.

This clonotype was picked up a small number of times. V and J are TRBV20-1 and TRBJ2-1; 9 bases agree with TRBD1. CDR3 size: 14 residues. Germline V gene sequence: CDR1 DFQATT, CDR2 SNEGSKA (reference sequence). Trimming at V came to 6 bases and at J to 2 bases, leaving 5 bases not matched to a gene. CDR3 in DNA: TGCAGTGCGGCGGGGACAGGGCCCTACAATGAGCAGTTCTTC. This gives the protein CSAAGTGPYNEQFF.